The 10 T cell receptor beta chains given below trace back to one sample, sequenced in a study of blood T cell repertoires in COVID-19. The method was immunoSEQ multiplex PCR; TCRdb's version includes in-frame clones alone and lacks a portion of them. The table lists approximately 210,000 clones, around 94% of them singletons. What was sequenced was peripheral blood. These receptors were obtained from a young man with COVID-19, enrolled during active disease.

CDR3 in DNA: TGTGCCAGCAGACAGACGCGGGGTTCGGGCACTGAAGCTTTCTTT. Translated: CASRQTRGSGTEAFF. V and J are TRBV6-5 and TRBJ1-1; D ambiguous. Trimming shortened V by 6 bases and J by 4 bases, and 18 bases separated the two germline ends. The CDR3 is made up of 15 amino acids. The V gene's germline CDR1 is MNHEY and CDR2 SVGAGI.

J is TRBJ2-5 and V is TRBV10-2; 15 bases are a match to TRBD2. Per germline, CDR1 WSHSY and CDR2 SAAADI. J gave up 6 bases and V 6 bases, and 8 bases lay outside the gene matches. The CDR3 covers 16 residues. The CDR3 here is CASSPGLAGGRKTQYF. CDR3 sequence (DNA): TGCGCCAGCAGCCCCGGACTAGCGGGGGGGAGGAAGACCCAGTACTTC.

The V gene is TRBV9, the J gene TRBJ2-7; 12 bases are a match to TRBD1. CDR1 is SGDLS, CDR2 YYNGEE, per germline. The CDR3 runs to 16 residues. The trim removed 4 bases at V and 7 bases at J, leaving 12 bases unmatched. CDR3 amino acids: CASSLKPGQGALEQYF. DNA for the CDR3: TGTGCCAGCAGCCTGAAGCCGGGACAGGGGGCTTTGGAGCAGTACTTC.

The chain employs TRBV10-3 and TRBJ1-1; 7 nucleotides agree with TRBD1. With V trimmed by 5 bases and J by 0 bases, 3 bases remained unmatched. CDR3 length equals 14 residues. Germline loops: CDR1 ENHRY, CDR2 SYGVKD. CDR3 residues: CAISKQGLNTEAFF. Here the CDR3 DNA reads TGTGCCATCAGTAAACAGGGGCTGAACACTGAAGCTTTCTTT.

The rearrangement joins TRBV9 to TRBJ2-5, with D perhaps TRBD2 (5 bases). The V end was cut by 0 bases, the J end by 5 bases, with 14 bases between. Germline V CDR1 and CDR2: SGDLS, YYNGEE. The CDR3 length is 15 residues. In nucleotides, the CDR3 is TGTGCCAGCAGCGTAGGGCAGCCCTCGGGGGAGACCCAGTACTTC. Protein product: CASSVGQPSGETQYF. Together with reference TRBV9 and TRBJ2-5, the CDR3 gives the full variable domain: DSGVTQTPKHLITATGQRVTLRCSPRSGDLSVYWYQQSLDQGLQFLIQYYNGEERAKGNILERFSAQQFPDLHSELNLSSLELGDSALYFCASSVGQPSGETQYFGPGTRLLVL.

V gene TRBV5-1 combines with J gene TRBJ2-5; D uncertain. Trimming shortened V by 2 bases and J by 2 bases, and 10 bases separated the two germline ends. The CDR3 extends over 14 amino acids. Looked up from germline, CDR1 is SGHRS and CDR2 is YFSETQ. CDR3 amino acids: CASSFDLLQETQYF. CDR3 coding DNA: TGCGCCAGCAGCTTCGACTTATTACAAGAGACCCAGTACTTC.

In DNA form, the CDR3 reads TGTGCCAGCTCAGGACAGGGCTCGAACACCGGGGAGCTGTTTTTT. It encodes CASSGQGSNTGELFF. This sequence joins TRBV18 and TRBJ2-2; 8 bases line up with TRBD1. Trimming took 5 bases from V and 0 from J; bases not matched to a gene: 2. The germline V gene has CDR1 KGHSH and CDR2 LQKENI. The CDR3 length is 15 residues.

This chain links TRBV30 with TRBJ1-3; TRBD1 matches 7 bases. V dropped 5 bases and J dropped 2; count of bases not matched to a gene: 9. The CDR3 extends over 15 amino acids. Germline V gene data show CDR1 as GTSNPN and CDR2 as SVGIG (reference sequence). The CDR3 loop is CAWVQGEAPGNTIYF. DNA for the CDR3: TGTGCCTGGGTTCAGGGGGAAGCGCCTGGAAACACCATATATTTT.

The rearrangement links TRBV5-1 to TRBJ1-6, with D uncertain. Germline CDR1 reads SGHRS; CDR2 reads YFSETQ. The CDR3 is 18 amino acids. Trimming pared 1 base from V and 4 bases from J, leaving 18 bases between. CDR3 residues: CASSLLPHAGEYNSPLHF. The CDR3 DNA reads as TGCGCCAGCAGCTTGTTACCACATGCCGGGGAGTATAATTCACCCCTCCACTTT.

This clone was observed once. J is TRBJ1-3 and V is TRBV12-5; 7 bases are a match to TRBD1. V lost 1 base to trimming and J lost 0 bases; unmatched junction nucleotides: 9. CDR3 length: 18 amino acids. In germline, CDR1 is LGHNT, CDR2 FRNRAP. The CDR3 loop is CASGLGPGDRGSGNTIYF. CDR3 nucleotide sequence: TGTGCTAGTGGTTTGGGGCCGGGGGACAGAGGCTCTGGAAACACCATATATTTT. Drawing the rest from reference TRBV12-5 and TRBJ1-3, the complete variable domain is DARVTQTPRHKVTEMGQEVTMRCQPILGHNTVFWYRQTMMQGLELLAYFRNRAPLDDSGMPKDRFSAEMPDATLATLKIQPSEPRDSAVYFCASGLGPGDRGSGNTIYFGEGSWLTVV.